The following is a T cell receptor (beta chain) sequence with its context. Its target is not known. An end of the junction differs from the germline gene, which may be a read error. This sample stems from a study of tumor and adjacent non-tumor tissue in lung cancer. Study-wide context: There were some 11 adenocarcinoma, a couple of squamous cell carcinoma and 1 small cell lung cancer cases.

No cell sorting was done before RNA was extracted from the tissue. Donors were chemotherapy-naive, newly diagnosed lung cancer surgical patients in China, August–late 2014. CDR1 SGHNT and CDR2 YYREEE come from the germline V gene (reference sequence). The CDR3 covers 14 residues. Study-level points and caveats: Tumor tissue had significantly higher TCR diversity than normal lung. Normal lung showed higher cumulative top 100 clone frequency than tumor.

TCRbeta libraries were built with three rounds of nested PCR, modified from ARM-PCR. TCRdb processed the multiplex PCR reads anew with MiXCR; each CDR3 protein has one entry. This table has approximately 75,000 distinct CDR3 sequences, over 75% appearing once. This chain joins TRBV5-4 and TRBJ1-1, with D maybe TRBD1 (5 bases). The sequence derives from a woman in her forties or fifties with non-small cell lung cancer. The sequencing input was lung tumor tissue. In DNA, the CDR3 is TGTGTCAGCAGCTCCGAGACAGAGAACACTGAAGCTTTCTTT. It is translated as CVSSSETENTEAFF.